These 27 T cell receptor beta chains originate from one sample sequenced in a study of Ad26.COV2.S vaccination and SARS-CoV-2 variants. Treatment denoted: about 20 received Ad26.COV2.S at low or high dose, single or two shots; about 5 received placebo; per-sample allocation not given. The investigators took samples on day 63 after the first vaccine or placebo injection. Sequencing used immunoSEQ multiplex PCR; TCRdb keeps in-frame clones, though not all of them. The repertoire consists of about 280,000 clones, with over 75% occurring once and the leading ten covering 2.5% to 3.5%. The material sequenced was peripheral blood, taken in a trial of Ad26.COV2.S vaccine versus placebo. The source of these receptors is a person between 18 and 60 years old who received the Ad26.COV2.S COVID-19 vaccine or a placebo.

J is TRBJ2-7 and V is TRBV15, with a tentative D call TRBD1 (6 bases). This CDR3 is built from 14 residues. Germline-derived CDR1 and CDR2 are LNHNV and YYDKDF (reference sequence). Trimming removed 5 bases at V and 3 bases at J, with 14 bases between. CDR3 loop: CATSPGGRGYEQYF. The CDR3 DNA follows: TGTGCCACCAGCCCTGGAGGCAGGGGCTACGAGCAGTACTTC.

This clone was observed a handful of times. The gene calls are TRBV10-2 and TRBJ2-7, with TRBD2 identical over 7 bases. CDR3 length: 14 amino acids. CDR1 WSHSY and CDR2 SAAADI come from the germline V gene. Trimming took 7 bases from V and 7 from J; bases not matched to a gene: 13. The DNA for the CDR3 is TGCGCCAGCACTCAGAGCCCGACGGGAGGTGAGCAGTACTTC. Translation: CASTQSPTGGEQYF.

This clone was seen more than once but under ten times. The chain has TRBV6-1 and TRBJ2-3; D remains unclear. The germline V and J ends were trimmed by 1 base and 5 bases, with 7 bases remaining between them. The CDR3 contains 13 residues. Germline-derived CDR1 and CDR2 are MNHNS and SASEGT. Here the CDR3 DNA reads TGTGCCAGCAGTGAAGGGTGGGGAGATACGCAGTATTTT. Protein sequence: CASSEGWGDTQYF.

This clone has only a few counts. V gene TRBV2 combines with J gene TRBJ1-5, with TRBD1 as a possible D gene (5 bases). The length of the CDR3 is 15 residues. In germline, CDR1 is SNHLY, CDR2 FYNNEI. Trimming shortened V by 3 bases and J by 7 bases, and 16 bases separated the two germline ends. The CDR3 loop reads CASSDAGRRGQPQHF. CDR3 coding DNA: TGTGCCAGCAGTGACGCTGGCAGGAGGGGACAGCCCCAGCATTTT.

For the CDR3, the DNA is TGTGCCAGCAGCCAGAACAGGGGGACCAACTATGGCTACACCTTC. It is translated as CASSQNRGTNYGYTF. V gene TRBV4-2 combines with J gene TRBJ1-2, with TRBD1 matching over 8 bases. This CDR3 region has 15 residues. Germline V gene data show CDR1 as LGHNA and CDR2 as YNFKEQ. J lost 2 bases, V lost 3 bases, and 5 bases had no gene match.

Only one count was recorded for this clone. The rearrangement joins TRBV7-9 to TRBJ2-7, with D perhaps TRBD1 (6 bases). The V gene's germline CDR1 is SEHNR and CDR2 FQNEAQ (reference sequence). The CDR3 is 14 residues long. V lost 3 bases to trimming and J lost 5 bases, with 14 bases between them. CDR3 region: CASSFTGYRDEQYF. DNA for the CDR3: TGTGCCAGCAGCTTCACAGGGTATCGCGACGAGCAGTACTTC.

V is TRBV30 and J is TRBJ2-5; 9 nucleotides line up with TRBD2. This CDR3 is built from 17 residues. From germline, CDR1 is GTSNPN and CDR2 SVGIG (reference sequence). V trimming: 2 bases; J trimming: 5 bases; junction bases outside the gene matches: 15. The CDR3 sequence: CAWSLGIVSGGGETQYF. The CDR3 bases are TGTGCCTGGAGTTTGGGTATCGTTAGCGGGGGTGGGGAGACCCAGTACTTC. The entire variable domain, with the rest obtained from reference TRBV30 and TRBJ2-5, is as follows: SQTIHQWPATLVQPVGSPLSLECTVEGTSNPNLYWYRQAAGRGLQLLFYSVGIGQISSEVPQNLSASRPQDRQFILSSKKLLLSDSGFYLCAWSLGIVSGGGETQYFGPGTRLLVL.

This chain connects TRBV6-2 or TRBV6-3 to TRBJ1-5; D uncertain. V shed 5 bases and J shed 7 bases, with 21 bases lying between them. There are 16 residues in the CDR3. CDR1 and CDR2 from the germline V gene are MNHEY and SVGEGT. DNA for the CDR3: TGTGCCAGCAGTCACCCCCCGGACCCATCGGGGCAGCCCCAGCATTTT. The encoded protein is CASSHPPDPSGQPQHF.

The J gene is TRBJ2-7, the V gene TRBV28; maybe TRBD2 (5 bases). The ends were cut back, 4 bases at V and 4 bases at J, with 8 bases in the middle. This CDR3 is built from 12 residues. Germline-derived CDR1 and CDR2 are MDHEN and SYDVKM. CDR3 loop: CASSYGIYEQYF. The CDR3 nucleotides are TGTGCCAGCAGTTACGGGATTTACGAGCAGTACTTC.

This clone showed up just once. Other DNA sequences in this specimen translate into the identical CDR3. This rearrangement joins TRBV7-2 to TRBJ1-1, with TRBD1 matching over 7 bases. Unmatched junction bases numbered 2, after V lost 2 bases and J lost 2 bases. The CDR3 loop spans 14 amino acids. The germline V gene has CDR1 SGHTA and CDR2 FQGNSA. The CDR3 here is CASSLLGGNTEAFF. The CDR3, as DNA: TGTGCCAGCAGCTTATTAGGGGGCAACACTGAAGCTTTCTTT.

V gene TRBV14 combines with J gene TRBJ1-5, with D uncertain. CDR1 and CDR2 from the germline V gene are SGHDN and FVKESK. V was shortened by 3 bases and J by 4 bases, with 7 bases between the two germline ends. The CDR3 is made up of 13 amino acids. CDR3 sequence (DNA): TGTGCCAGCAGCCACACTCATAATCAGCCCCAGCATTTT. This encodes CASSHTHNQPQHF. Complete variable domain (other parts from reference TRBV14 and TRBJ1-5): EAGVTQFPSHSVIEKGQTVTLRCDPISGHDNLYWYRRVMGKEIKFLLHFVKESKQDESGMPNNRFLAERTGGTYSTLKVQPAELEDSGVYFCASSHTHNQPQHFGDGTRLSIL.

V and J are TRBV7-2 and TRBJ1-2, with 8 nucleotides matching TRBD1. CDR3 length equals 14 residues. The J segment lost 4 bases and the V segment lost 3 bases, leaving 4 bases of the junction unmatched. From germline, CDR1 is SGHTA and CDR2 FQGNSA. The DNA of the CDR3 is TGTGCCAGCAGCTTCGGACAGGGCGGCTATGGCTACACCTTC. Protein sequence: CASSFGQGGYGYTF.

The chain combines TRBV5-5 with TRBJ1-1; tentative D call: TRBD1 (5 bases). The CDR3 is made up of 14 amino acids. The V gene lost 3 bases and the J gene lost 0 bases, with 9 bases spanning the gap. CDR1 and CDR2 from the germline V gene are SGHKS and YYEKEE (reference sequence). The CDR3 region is CASSYGTLNTEAFF. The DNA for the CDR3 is TGTGCCAGCAGCTACGGGACCCTGAACACTGAAGCTTTCTTT.

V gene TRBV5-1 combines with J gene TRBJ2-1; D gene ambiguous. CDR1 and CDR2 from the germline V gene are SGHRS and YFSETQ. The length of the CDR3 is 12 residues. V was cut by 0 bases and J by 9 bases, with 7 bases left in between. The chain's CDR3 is CASSLGPAEQFF. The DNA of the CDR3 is TGCGCCAGCAGCTTGGGACCCGCTGAGCAGTTCTTC.

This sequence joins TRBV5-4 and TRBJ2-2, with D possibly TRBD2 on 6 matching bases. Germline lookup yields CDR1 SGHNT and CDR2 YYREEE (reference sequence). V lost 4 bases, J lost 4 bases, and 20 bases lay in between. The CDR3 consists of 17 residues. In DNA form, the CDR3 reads TGTGCCAGCAGCAGCTTACGGGGGAGGATCGGCACCGGGGAGCTGTTTTTT. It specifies CASSSLRGRIGTGELFF.

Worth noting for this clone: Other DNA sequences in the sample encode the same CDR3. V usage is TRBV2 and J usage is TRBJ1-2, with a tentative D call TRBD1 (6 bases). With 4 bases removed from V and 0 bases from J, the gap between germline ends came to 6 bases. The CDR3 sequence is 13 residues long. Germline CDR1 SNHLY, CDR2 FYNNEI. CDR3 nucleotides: TGTGCCAGCAGTGGGACAGCTAACTATGGCTACACCTTC. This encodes CASSGTANYGYTF.

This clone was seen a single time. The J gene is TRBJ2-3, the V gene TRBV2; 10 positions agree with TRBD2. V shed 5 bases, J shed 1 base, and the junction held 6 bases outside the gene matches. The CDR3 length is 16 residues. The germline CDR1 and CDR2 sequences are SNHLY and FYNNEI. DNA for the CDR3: TGTGCCAGCAGTACCCCAGCGGGGGGGCGCACAGATACGCAGTATTTT. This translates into CASSTPAGGRTDTQYF.

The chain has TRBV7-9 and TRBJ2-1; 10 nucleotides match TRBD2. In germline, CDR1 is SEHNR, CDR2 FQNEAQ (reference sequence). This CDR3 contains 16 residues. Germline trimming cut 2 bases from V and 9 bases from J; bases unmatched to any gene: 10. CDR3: CASSLFSSSGRGEQFF. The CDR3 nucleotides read TGTGCCAGCAGCTTATTCTCCTCTAGCGGGAGAGGTGAGCAGTTCTTC.

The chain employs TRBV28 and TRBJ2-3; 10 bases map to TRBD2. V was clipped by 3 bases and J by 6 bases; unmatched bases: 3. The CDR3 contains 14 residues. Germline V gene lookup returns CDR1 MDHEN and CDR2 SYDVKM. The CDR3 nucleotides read TGTGCCAGCAGTTTCCTAGCGGGAGTCGATACGCAGTATTTT. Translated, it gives CASSFLAGVDTQYF.

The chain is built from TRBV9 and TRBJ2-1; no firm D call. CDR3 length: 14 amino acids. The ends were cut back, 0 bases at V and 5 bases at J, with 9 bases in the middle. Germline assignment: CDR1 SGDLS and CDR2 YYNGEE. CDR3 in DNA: TGTGCCAGCAGCGTAGGCCAAGTAGACAATGAGCAGTTCTTC. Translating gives CASSVGQVDNEQFF.

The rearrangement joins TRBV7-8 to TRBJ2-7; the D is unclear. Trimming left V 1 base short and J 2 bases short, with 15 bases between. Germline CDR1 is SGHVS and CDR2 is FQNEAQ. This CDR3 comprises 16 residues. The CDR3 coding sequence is TGTGCCAGCAGCTTAGAATTCGGCAGTGCAGCCTACGAGCAGTACTTC. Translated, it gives CASSLEFGSAAYEQYF. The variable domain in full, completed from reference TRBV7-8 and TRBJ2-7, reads GAGVSQSPRYKVAKRGQDVALRCDPISGHVSLFWYQQALGQGPEFLTYFQNEAQLDKSGLPSDRFFAERPEGSVSTLKIQRTQQEDSAVYLCASSLEFGSAAYEQYFGPGTRLTVT.

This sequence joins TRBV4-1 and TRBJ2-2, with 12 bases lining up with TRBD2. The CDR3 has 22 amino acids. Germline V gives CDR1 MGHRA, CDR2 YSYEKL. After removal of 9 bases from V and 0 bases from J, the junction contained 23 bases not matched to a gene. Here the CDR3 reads CASGTSGGRTRDPYANTGELFF. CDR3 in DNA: TGCGCCAGTGGAACTAGCGGGGGGCGGACCCGGGACCCTTACGCGAACACCGGGGAGCTGTTTTTT.

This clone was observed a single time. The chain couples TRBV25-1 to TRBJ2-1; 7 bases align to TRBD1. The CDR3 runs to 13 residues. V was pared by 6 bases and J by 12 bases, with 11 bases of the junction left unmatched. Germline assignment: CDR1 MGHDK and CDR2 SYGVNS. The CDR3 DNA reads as TGTGCCAGCAGCGTGAGGGGGCACCGTGGGCAGTTCTTC. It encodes CASSVRGHRGQFF.

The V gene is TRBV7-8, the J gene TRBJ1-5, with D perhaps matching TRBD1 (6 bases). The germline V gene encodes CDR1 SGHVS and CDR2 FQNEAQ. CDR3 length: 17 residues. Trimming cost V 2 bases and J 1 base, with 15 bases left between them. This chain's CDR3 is CASSLPGGGRSNQPQHF. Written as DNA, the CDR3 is TGTGCCAGCAGCTTACCGGGTGGGGGCAGAAGCAATCAGCCCCAGCATTTT.

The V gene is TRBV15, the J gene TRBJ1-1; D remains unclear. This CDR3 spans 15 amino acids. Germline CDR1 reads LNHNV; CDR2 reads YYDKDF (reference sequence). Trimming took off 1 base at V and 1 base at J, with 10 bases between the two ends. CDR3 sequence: CATSRAPMRNTEAFF. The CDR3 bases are TGTGCCACCAGCAGAGCCCCCATGAGGAACACTGAAGCTTTCTTT.

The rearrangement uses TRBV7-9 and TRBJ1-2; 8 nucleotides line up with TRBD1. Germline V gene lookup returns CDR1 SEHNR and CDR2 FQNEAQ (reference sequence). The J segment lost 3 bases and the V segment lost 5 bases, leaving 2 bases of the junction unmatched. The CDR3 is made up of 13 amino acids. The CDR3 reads CASSPQGDYGYTF. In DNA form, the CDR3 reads TGTGCCAGCAGCCCACAGGGGGACTATGGCTACACCTTC.

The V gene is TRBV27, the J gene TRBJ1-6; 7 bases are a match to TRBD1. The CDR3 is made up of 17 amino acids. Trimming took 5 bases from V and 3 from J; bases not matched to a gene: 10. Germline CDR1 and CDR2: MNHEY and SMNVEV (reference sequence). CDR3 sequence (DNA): TGTGCCAGCAGTACTTCCCGGGACAGCGTCTATAATTCACCCCTCCACTTT. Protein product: CASSTSRDSVYNSPLHF.